This T cell receptor (beta chain) was observed in a study of blood T cell repertoires in COVID-19. Residents of 24 US areas, aged roughly 18 to 89 years, made up the participants. Participant-reported clinical history was the basis for cohort assignment. A COVID-19 case was met by exposed participants within 2 weeks before study entry. V was trimmed by 0 bases and J by 4 bases, leaving 12 bases between them. This CDR3 has 15 amino acids. Germline V gene sequence: CDR1 LGHNA, CDR2 YSLEER. Per the authors' pipeline: Reference gene primer amplification gave estimated nucleated cell counts. Here immunoSEQ multiplex PCR was the method, and the copy in TCRdb shows in-frame clones only, minus some. That table is the source of V, J and clone size, and D and trimming were worked out from the DNA. The sample shows 350,000 to 450,000 clones, about 89% of them seen only once.

This TCR was recovered from a woman between 35 and 50 years old who had been exposed to COVID-19. The genes are TRBV4-3 and TRBJ1-2; tentatively, D is TRBD1 (5 bases). The source material was PBMCs or T cells enriched from blood (not recorded which). The CDR3 region is CASSQEEGVGYGYTF. In nucleotides, the CDR3 is TGCGCCAGCAGCCAAGAAGAAGGGGTTGGCTATGGCTACACCTTC.